These T cell receptor beta chains were read from a single sample in a study of radiotherapy plus CTLA-4 blockade in lung cancer. Some clones are missing from TCRdb's copy, which holds only in-frame ones; the method was immunoSEQ multiplex PCR. The sample has 62,000 or so clones, roughly 78% seen once. The specimen was peripheral blood, collected from a patient treated with radiotherapy plus ipilimumab. Receptors were obtained from a human donor with non-small cell lung cancer who had a complete response to radiotherapy plus ipilimumab. CDR3s include the opening cysteine and the closing phenylalanine or tryptophan. The D gene is left open where the match is weak. The listing skips clone size in some rows; elsewhere it reads once, few, many or a size class.

j_gene,d_gene,abundance,len,v_gene,CDR3nt,CDR3aa
TRBJ2-7,NA,NA,11,TRBV7-9,TGTGCCAGCAGCCGGGAGTACGAGCAGTACTTC,CASSREYEQYF
TRBJ2-3,NA,NA,15,TRBV7-9,TGTGCCAGCAGCTTAGTTGCGGGACAGACAGATACGCAGTATTTT,CASSLVAGQTDTQYF
TRBJ1-1,NA,NA,12,TRBV6-5,TGTGCCAGCAGGAAGGGGAACACTGAAGCTTTCTTT,CASRKGNTEAFF
TRBJ2-7,TRBD1,NA,16,TRBV12-5,TGTGCTAGTGGTTTGGGGGACAGTCAGAGCTCCTACGAGCAGTACTTC,CASGLGDSQSSYEQYF
TRBJ2-1,NA,NA,14,TRBV7-4,TGTGCCAGCAGCTGGGGGGACACCTACAATGAGCAGTTCTTC,CASSWGDTYNEQFF
TRBJ2-7,NA,NA,14,TRBV10-3,TGTGCCATCAGTGAGTCCACAGGAATCTACGAGCAGTACTTC,CAISESTGIYEQYF
TRBJ1-4,NA,NA,15,TRBV6-1,TGTGCCAGCAGTAAAACCCGGGATTATAATGAAAAACTGTTTTTT,CASSKTRDYNEKLFF
TRBJ1-2,NA,NA,13,TRBV5-1,TGCGCCAGCAGCTCAAACAGGGACTATGGCTACACCTTC,CASSSNRDYGYTF
TRBJ1-2,NA,NA,13,TRBV5-1,TGCGCCAGCTCGCCAGGGTACAGCTATGGCTACACCTTC,CASSPGYSYGYTF
TRBJ2-5,TRBD1,NA,15,TRBV6-5,TGTGCCAGCAGAAAATCCGGGACAGGGGTCGAGACCCAGTACTTC,CASRKSGTGVETQYF
TRBJ1-5,NA,NA,14,TRBV6-5,TGTGCCAGCAGCTCGTTCGGGGCTGGCCAGCCCCAGCATTTT,CASSSFGAGQPQHF
TRBJ1-4,NA,NA,13,TRBV19,TGTGCCAGTAGTATTAAACGGAATGAAAAACTGTTTTTT,CASSIKRNEKLFF
TRBJ1-2,TRBD1,NA,13,TRBV30,TGTGCCTGGAGTGTAGGGGGACAGGGAAAAACGGCCTTC,CAWSVGGQGKTAF
TRBJ1-1,TRBD1,NA,13,TRBV6-1,TGTGCCAGCAGAATAAGCAGGGGGACTGAAGCTTTCTTT,CASRISRGTEAFF
TRBJ1-2,TRBD1,NA,14,TRBV7-8,TGTGCCAGCAGCTTAGCGAGCCAGGGGGCCAGCTACACCTTC,CASSLASQGASYTF
TRBJ2-3,TRBD1,NA,14,TRBV5-1,TGCGCCAGCAAGCGGACAGGGGGCACAGATACGCAGTATTTT,CASKRTGGTDTQYF
TRBJ1-2,NA,NA,11,TRBV6-1,TGTGCCAGCAGTGATCTGGGTGGCTACACCTTC,CASSDLGGYTF
TRBJ1-1,NA,NA,16,TRBV5-8,TGTGCCAGCAGCTTGGTAAGGGGGACTCAGGACGCTGAAGCTTTCTTT,CASSLVRGTQDAEAFF
TRBJ1-2,NA,NA,17,TRBV6-1,TGTGCCAGCAGCGAAGGTTCCGGGTCGTGGGACATAGGCGGCTACACCTTC,CASSEGSGSWDIGGYTF
TRBJ2-1,TRBD1,few,13,TRBV29-1,TGCAGCGTCCGACAGGGATTGGTCAATGAGCAGTTCTTC,CSVRQGLVNEQFF
TRBJ2-3,NA,few,12,TRBV12-5,TGTGCTAGTGGTGGGACCACAGATACGCAGTATTTT,CASGGTTDTQYF
TRBJ1-1,NA,NA,15,TRBV11-3,TGTGCCAGCAGCCCCTCTGGGCCCACCCCAGCGGGAGCTTTCTTT,CASSPSGPTPAGAFF
TRBJ1-1,NA,NA,12,TRBV6-5,TGTGCCAGCAGGCAGCTGAACACTGAAGCTTTCTTT,CASRQLNTEAFF